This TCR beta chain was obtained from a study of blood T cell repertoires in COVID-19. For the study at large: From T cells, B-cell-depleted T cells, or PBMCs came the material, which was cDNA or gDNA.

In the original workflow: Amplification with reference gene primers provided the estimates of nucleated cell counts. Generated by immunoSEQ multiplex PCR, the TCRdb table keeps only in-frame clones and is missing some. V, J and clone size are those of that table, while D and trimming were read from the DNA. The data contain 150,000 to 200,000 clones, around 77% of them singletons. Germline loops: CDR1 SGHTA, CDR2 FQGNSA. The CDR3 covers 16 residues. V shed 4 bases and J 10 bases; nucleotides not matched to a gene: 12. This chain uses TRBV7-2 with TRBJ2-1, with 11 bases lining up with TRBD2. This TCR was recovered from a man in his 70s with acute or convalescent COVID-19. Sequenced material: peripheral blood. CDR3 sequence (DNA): TGTGCCAGCAGCTCCGCTGGACTAGCGGGCAAAGGGGAGCAGTTCTTC. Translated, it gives CASSSAGLAGKGEQFF. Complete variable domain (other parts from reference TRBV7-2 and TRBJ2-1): GAGVSQSPSNKVTEKGKDVELRCDPISGHTALYWYRQSLGQGLEFLIYFQGNSAPDKSGLPSDRFSAERTGGSVSTLTIQRTQQEDSAVYLCASSSAGLAGKGEQFFGPGTRLTVL.